This entry describes one T cell receptor beta chain. The antigen it binds to is not known. Base qualities are not at hand, and no much larger clone is one base apart. The data derive from a study of T cells in localized non-small cell lung cancer (dated by TCRdb to about 2020). For the wider study: T cell repertoires of 200 to 250 early-stage NSCLC patients were analyzed, with tumors being compared against uninvolved tumor-adjacent lungs. All 240 or so NSCLC patients in the cohort were treatment-naive and had localized lung tumors that were resected. A mean age of roughly 64 years was recorded for the NSCLC patients, of whom approximately 130 were male and 100 to 110 were female. Broader findings and caveats from the paper: Because multi-region tumor sequencing was not done, intratumor heterogeneity could not be ruled out. Uninvolved tumor-adjacent lung showed the highest T cell clonality, higher than tumor, which suggests more focused antigenic responses in the uninvolved tumor-adjacent lung. Higher T cell density in blood was associated with longer overall survival, whereas higher clonality in adjacent lung was associated with shorter survival. A median of about 61 of the top 100 tumor clones turned up in the paired uninvolved adjacent lung, and approximately 30 of those clones also ranked among the top 100 of that same adjacent lung. Because the study design was exploratory, TCR variables were selected using unadjusted p-values without false-discovery rate correction.

The immunoSEQ Assay was used to sequence TCR beta CDR3 regions from DNA. The original pipeline was this. T cell density was computed as TCR beta template counts normalized to usable DNA estimated by amplifying housekeeping genes. Using the preseqR package, richness was estimated by extrapolating to 120,000 templates for tissue samples and 400,000 templates for PBMC samples. Clonality was calculated as one minus Pielou's evenness. Differential abundance testing on productive amino-acid clonotypes, with a minimum total count of 5 and an alpha of 0.1, was used to identify tissue-enriched TCRs. The Jaccard Index and the Morisita Overlap Index were used to quantify repertoire overlap between compartments. GLIPH clustered TCR beta CDR3s with public tetramer-defined viral CDR3s; viral motifs required at least three viral sequences plus V-gene enrichment. What TCRdb holds here is the immuneACCESS table cut down to in-frame rearrangements. Part of the clones is not present; checked against another copy, under half of the missing clones reflect an unresolved V gene, and the others are unexplained. V and J calls and clone size come straight from that table; D and trimming were deduced from the DNA. The sample contains nearly 3,500 clones, about 20% of them found a single time. Roughly 9% of the sample lies in the top ten.

At diagnosis, peripheral blood, uninvolved tumor-adjacent lung and tumor were collected and stored as a combination of fresh-frozen and FFPE material. Taken from the germline V gene, the CDR1 and CDR2 loops are SQVTM and ANQGSEA. The CDR3 goes from the cysteine to the phenylalanine over 14 residues. Only the CDR3 DNA is retained, 42 bases long and in frame from the first base. Clipping removes 4 bases from V and 3 bases from J, with 4 as the unmatched junction base count. The V gene is TRBV29-1 and the J gene is TRBJ2-1, and 9 junctional nucleotides match TRBD1. Source: lung tumor tissue, taken before any cancer treatment. The origin of this receptor is a woman aged 35 to 70 with stage III squamous cell lung carcinoma. The DNA sequence is given as TGCAGCGTTGCCGGGACAGGGAACTACAATGAGCAGTTCTTC. Translated, this is CSVAGTGNYNEQFF.